Listed below are T cell receptor beta chains from one sample, sequenced in a study of OX40 agonist ivuxolimab in advanced cancers. Using immunoSEQ multiplex PCR, the repertoire was profiled, and TCRdb retains in-frame clones only, with some absent. The top ten clones hold under 0.9% of a sample with approximately 110,000 clones, 85% to 95% of them seen once. This specimen was CD4+ or CD8+ T cells sorted from blood, taken in a trial of the OX40 agonist ivuxolimab. The receptors come from an adult with an advanced solid tumor such as melanoma, head and neck, liver or kidney cancer. Each CDR3 is given without its conserved first and last residue. The order of the fields is J gene, V gene, CDR3 protein.

TRBJ2-7 TRBV30 AWSRRSSYEQY
TRBJ2-7 TRBV4-3 ASSQDVGGRGNEQY
TRBJ1-1 TRBV11-2 ASSRLRGSDTEAF
TRBJ2-3 TRBV6-5 ASRSITDTQY
TRBJ2-7 TRBV2 ASTLLEGAMWHEQY
TRBJ1-3 TRBV28 ASSRTGGTNTIY
TRBJ1-4 TRBV7-9 ASSRPGGTNEKLF
TRBJ2-1 TRBV4-2 ASSQGPRAEGPSYNEQF
TRBJ2-1 TRBV29-1 SVGTGGRAGNEQF
TRBJ2-4 TRBV10-3 AISEGPSLVNIQY
TRBJ1-5 TRBV2 ASSHRRGVSNQPQH
TRBJ1-3 TRBV9 ASSIDTGGYSGNTIY
TRBJ2-1 TRBV7-9 ASSARDRALSYNEQF
TRBJ2-5 TRBV7-3 ASSLTGGIGETQY
TRBJ2-1 TRBV9 ASSGRHGEQF
TRBJ2-7 TRBV7-2 ASSLGRSSYEQY
TRBJ2-1 TRBV19 ASTAPGRSEQF
TRBJ2-1 TRBV9 ASSRTGLAGGNEQF
TRBJ2-7 TRBV21-1 ASSKGHPRWEQY
TRBJ1-3 TRBV6-5 ASTSSLGTWNTIY
TRBJ1-1 TRBV9 ASNAGTGPFQDTEAF
TRBJ2-7 TRBV14 ASSPRLSSYEQY
TRBJ1-5 TRBV27 ASSLTGQRSNQPQH
TRBJ2-7 TRBV6-5 ASNANRGPYEQY
TRBJ2-1 TRBV7-3 ASSLTSANEQF
TRBJ2-1 TRBV7-2 ASSLEFQTHSYNEQF
TRBJ1-4 TRBV10-3 AIRGQGGEKLF
TRBJ2-1 TRBV11-3 ASSLGGGTPLITPEQF
TRBJ2-2 TRBV6-5 ASSYVGSTGELF
TRBJ1-4 TRBV6-5 ASSWDRIGKLF
TRBJ2-7 TRBV7-2 ASSKTGLSYEQY
TRBJ2-7 TRBV19 ASSIVGRSPYEQY
TRBJ2-7 TRBV7-2 ASSLRIQNFYEQY
TRBJ1-2 TRBV28 ASTLKGGWAT
TRBJ1-2 TRBV7-2 ASSLDLVTGIYGYT
TRBJ1-5 TRBV6-6 ASSYALGNQPQH
TRBJ1-2 TRBV19 ASRQTGNNYGYT
TRBJ2-1 TRBV7-6 ASSLTGVSYNEQF
TRBJ2-7 TRBV7-2 ASSLRLVPYEQY
TRBJ2-7 TRBV19 ASSSWTSGSYEQY
TRBJ2-3 TRBV7-7 ASSASGTGGDTQY
TRBJ1-2 TRBV5-4 ASSLARTGRYGYT
TRBJ2-7 TRBV7-2 ASSTLAGGPYEQY
TRBJ2-1 TRBV19 ASSIFGLIYNEQF
TRBJ1-1 TRBV28 ASSTAGTPNTEAF